The source of this T cell receptor (beta chain) is a study of cytomegalovirus exposure and HLA in healthy donors. The table lists this clone with a few counts. As yet, its antigen is unknown. Study-wide points: Most CMV-associated TCR beta chains appeared HLA-restricted in a later analysis.

The primer mix had 60 Vbeta and 13 Jbeta primers. Authors' processing steps: There were tens of millions of unique TCR beta chains by a later count, and some 11 million of them were shared. Clones were sequenced by immunoSEQ multiplex PCR, and TCRdb holds only the in-frame ones, with some missing. V and J calls and clone size follow that table, whereas D and trimming were derived from the DNA. The profile shows some 160,000 clones, around 76% of them singletons. The sequencing input was PBMCs. The receptor's source is a man in his forties or fifties in good health and CMV-seronegative.

The CDR3 DNA sequence: TGTGCCAGCAGCTTCCACAATCAGCCCCAGCATTTT. Amino acid sequence: CASSFHNQPQHF. The V gene is TRBV5-4, the J gene TRBJ1-5; D is unclear. The ends were cut back, 2 bases at V and 3 bases at J, with 3 bases in the middle. The CDR3 is made up of 12 amino acids. Per the germline V gene, CDR1 is SGHNT and CDR2 is YYREEE (reference sequence).